This T cell receptor (beta chain) came from a study of blood T cell repertoires in COVID-19. V lost 5 bases and J 6 bases, leaving 16 bases between the germline ends. CDR1 and CDR2 from the germline V gene are MNHEY and SMNVEV (reference sequence). The CDR3 extends over 14 amino acids. In terms of age and location, participants ranged from about 18 to 95 years and lived in approximately 26 US areas. The study assigned cohorts using participant-reported clinical history. Some clones are missing from TCRdb's copy, which holds only in-frame ones; the method was immunoSEQ multiplex PCR. The table has 150,000 to 200,000 clones, approximately 79% seen once; the top ten hold 4% to 6.5%.

Sequenced material: PBMCs or T cells enriched from blood (not recorded which). This clonotype was sampled from a woman aged 55-69 years with acute COVID-19. J is TRBJ1-2 and V is TRBV27, with D unclear. The CDR3 loop reads CASSPEARPHGYTF. In DNA, the CDR3 is TGTGCCAGCAGTCCCGAAGCACGCCCCCATGGCTACACCTTC.